A selection of T cell receptor beta chains follows, all from one sample in a study of regulatory and conventional T cells in RAG deficiency. The protocol was immunoSEQ multiplex PCR, while the TCRdb copy is restricted to in-frame clones and leaves out a portion. The sample records 25,000 to 35,000 clones, roughly 96% being singletons. These sequences were also reported in another study, on regulatory T cells.

Specimen: CD25- CD4+ T cells sorted from blood. All receptors come from a human donor in good health. Each CDR3 is given with its conserved first and last residue. The order of the fields is clone size, V gene, D gene, J gene, CDR3 DNA, CDR3 protein. The D gene is left open where the match is weak. Part of the rows lack a size; the others show once, few, many or a class for expanded clones.

size: -
V: TRBV6-1
D: TRBD2
J: TRBJ2-7
DNA: TGTGCCAGCAGTGATTTAGGACTAGCGGGGAGCCATTACGAGCAGTACTTC
CDR3: CASSDLGLAGSHYEQYF

size: once
V: TRBV13
D: TRBD1
J: TRBJ2-7
DNA: TGTGCCAGCAGCCTCGGCACAGGGGGGAGCTCCTACGAGCAGTACTTC
CDR3: CASSLGTGGSSYEQYF

size: -
V: TRBV29-1
D: -
J: TRBJ1-2
DNA: TGCAGCGTAGGGAGGGACTATGGCTACACCTTC
CDR3: CSVGRDYGYTF

size: -
V: TRBV27
D: -
J: TRBJ1-1
DNA: TGTGCCAGCGGCCGGGTGCGCGTGGGGGCATCATTGGACACTGAAGCTTTCTTT
CDR3: CASGRVRVGASLDTEAFF

size: -
V: TRBV7-2
D: -
J: TRBJ2-7
DNA: TGTGCCAGCAGCTTGACAGAATACGAGCAGTACTTC
CDR3: CASSLTEYEQYF

size: once
V: TRBV18
D: TRBD2
J: TRBJ2-7
DNA: TGTGCCAGCTCGCCAGCGGGGGGTACCCGCTACGAGCAGTACTTC
CDR3: CASSPAGGTRYEQYF

size: -
V: TRBV19
D: TRBD1
J: TRBJ1-1
DNA: TGTGCCAGTAGTATGTCCCACAGGGGGAGGCGAGAAGCTTTCTTT
CDR3: CASSMSHRGRREAFF

size: -
V: TRBV5-1
D: TRBD1
J: TRBJ2-3
DNA: TGCGCCAGCAGCTTGTGGGTAGGGACAGAAGGCGTTTTTAGCACAGATACGCAGTATTTT
CDR3: CASSLWVGTEGVFSTDTQYF

size: -
V: TRBV28
D: -
J: TRBJ1-4
DNA: TGTGCCAGCAGTTTACCCTACTCGGGAACTAATGAAAAACTGTTTTTT
CDR3: CASSLPYSGTNEKLFF

size: -
V: TRBV28
D: -
J: TRBJ1-5
DNA: TGTGCCAGCAGAACCCCCATTGGAGGGAGGGAGAGCAATCAGCCCCAGCATTTT
CDR3: CASRTPIGGRESNQPQHF

size: few
V: TRBV6-1
D: TRBD1
J: TRBJ1-5
DNA: TGTGCCAGCAGTGAGCCGCCCACAGGGGGCAGTCAGCCCCAGCATTTT
CDR3: CASSEPPTGGSQPQHF

size: -
V: TRBV7-2
D: TRBD2
J: TRBJ2-1
DNA: TGTGCCAGCAGCCTGCGGCGGGGGGGCCAGAACAATGAGCAGTTCTTC
CDR3: CASSLRRGGQNNEQFF

size: -
V: TRBV19
D: TRBD2
J: TRBJ2-2
DNA: TGTGCCAGTAGTATAAAGGGACTAACAACCGGGGAGCTGTTTTTT
CDR3: CASSIKGLTTGELFF

size: -
V: TRBV18
D: -
J: TRBJ2-7
DNA: TGTGCCAGCTCGCGAATGGAGGGGGCTTCCTACGAGCAGTACTTC
CDR3: CASSRMEGASYEQYF